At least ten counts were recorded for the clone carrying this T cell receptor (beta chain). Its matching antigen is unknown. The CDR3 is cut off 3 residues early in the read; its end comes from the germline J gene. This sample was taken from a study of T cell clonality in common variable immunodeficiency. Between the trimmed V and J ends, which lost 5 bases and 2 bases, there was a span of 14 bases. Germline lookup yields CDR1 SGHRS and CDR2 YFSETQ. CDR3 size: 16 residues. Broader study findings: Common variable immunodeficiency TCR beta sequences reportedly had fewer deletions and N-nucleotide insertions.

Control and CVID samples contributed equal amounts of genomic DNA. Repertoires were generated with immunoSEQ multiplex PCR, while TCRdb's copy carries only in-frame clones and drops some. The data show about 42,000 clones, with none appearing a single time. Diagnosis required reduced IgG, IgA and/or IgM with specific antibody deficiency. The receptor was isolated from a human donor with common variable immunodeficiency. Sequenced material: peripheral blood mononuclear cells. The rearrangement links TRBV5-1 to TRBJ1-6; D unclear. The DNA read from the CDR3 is TGCGCCAGCAGAAAAGACGACACCGCCTATAATTCACCC. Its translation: CASRKDDTAYNSP. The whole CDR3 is CASRKDDTAYNSPLHF.